A single sample gave rise to the 24 T cell receptor beta chains below, sequenced in a study of T cells in Graves' hyperthyroidism and ophthalmopathy (dated by TCRdb to the late 2010s). Preparation of the library involved multiplex PCR. Instrument on record: Illumina HiSeq 2000. The TCR beta CDR3 regions were amplified from RNA transcripts. For the first round of RT-PCR on the TCR CDR3, the HTBI primer set was used together with the Qiagen OneStep RT-PCR kit. In TCRdb, the public reads were trimmed at Q25 with fastp and aligned with MiXCR, with productive beta chains retained. Rows with one shared CDR3 protein collapse into an entry with the most common genes and DNA. This sample has around 700,000 distinct CDR3 sequences in its table, and approximately 18% of those were observed once. Roughly 17% of the sample is taken by the ten largest. Sequencing input: blood. The receptors stem from a woman between 50 and 59 years old with Graves' hyperthyroidism that later progressed to Graves' ophthalmopathy.

A note on this clonotype: A much larger clone lies a single base off, so this may be a read error. This sequence joins TRBV6-5 and TRBJ1-2, with D possibly being TRBD1 (5 bases). V lost 0 bases and J lost 5, with 13 bases in between. This CDR3 region has 15 residues. Per the germline V gene, CDR1 is MNHEY and CDR2 is SVGAGI. The CDR3 here is CASSYSDGPGYGYTF. CDR3 coding DNA: TGTGCCAGCAGTTACTCGGATGGACCAGGGTATGGCTACACCTTC.

This clonotype was observed a handful of times. This rearrangement joins TRBV12-3 or TRBV12-4 to TRBJ2-1; D call uncertain. V was pared by 6 bases and J by 4 bases, with 16 bases between. CDR3 size: 15 residues. The CDR3 nucleotides read TGTGCCAGCAGCACAGACACCGCCAGGTACAATGAGCAGTTCTTC. Translation gives CASSTDTARYNEQFF.

The chain has TRBV4-1 and TRBJ1-5, with D tentatively TRBD1 (5 bases). From germline, CDR1 is MGHRA and CDR2 YSYEKL. With 4 bases removed from V and 0 bases from J, the gap between germline ends came to 19 bases. The CDR3 sequence is 18 residues long. CDR3 bases: TGCGCCAGCAGCCCCACCGAAAGACAGATGTATAGCAATCAGCCCCAGCATTTT. Its protein product is CASSPTERQMYSNQPQHF.

This chain uses TRBV20-1 with TRBJ2-7, with D maybe TRBD2 (6 bases). The V end was cut by 0 bases, the J end by 0 bases, with 12 bases between. The CDR3 has 15 amino acids. CDR1 and CDR2 from the germline V gene are DFQATT and SNEGSKA (reference sequence). CDR3 bases: TGCAGTGCTAGAGATAGGGACTTCAGCTCCTACGAGCAGTACTTC. Its protein is CSARDRDFSSYEQYF.

Many counts were recorded for this clonotype. This sequence joins TRBV6-1 and TRBJ1-3; possibly TRBD1 for D (6 bases). V lost 6 bases, J lost 4 bases, and 13 bases lay in between. Germline V gene lookup returns CDR1 MNHNS and CDR2 SASEGT. The CDR3 runs 14 residues. The DNA of the CDR3 is TGTGCCAGCAGCTTCGGGGGGCGCGGAAACACCATATATTTT. Amino acid sequence: CASSFGGRGNTIYF.

This clonotype has more than one count but fewer than ten. The chain has TRBV12-3 or TRBV12-4 and TRBJ2-3; D remains unclear. CDR3 length equals 13 residues. The V end was cut by 6 bases, the J end by 6 bases, with 13 bases between. As DNA, the CDR3 is TGTGCCAGCAGCCACTTCTTTTTGGATACGCAGTATTTT. It yields the protein CASSHFFLDTQYF.

This clonotype was recorded a few times. CDR3 sequence: CSGRTVGLAKETQYF. In nucleotides, the CDR3 is TGCAGCGGTCGGACCGTGGGACTAGCTAAAGAGACCCAGTACTTC. The V and J genes are TRBV29-1 and TRBJ2-5; 9 bases fit TRBD2. V gave up 7 bases and J gave up 3 bases; unmatched junction bases: 12. There are 15 residues in the CDR3. Germline lookup yields CDR1 SQVTM and CDR2 ANQGSEA.

In this sample, this clonotype turned up a few times. This chain links TRBV12-5 with TRBJ2-5; TRBD1 agrees at 8 bases. Germline V gene lookup returns CDR1 LGHNT and CDR2 FRNRAP. The CDR3 covers 16 residues. Trimming cost V 6 bases and J 5 bases; bases outside gene matches: 14. CDR3: CASGKQRQGMGETQYF. The CDR3 DNA reads TGTGCTAGTGGCAAACAAAGACAGGGGATGGGGGAGACCCAGTACTTC.

In its sample, this clonotype was seen a few times. The rearrangement links TRBV20-1 to TRBJ2-2; D is possibly TRBD2 (5 bases). The CDR3 contains 16 residues. The V end was cut by 2 bases, the J end by 0 bases, with 13 bases between. Germline-derived CDR1 and CDR2 are DFQATT and SNEGSKA (reference sequence). The DNA for the CDR3 is TGCAGTGCTAGAACCCCGACGGACTCGAACACCGGGGAGCTGTTTTTT. This gives the protein CSARTPTDSNTGELFF.

The chain carries TRBV6-2 or TRBV6-3 and TRBJ1-5; D perhaps matches TRBD1 (5 bases). Trimming left V 4 bases short and J 5 bases short, with 15 bases between. Germline CDR1 is MNHEY and CDR2 is SVGEGT. The CDR3 runs 15 residues. The CDR3: CASSFSVSQDQPQHF. In DNA, the CDR3 is TGTGCCAGCAGTTTCTCGGTTTCACAGGATCAGCCCCAGCATTTT.

This chain uses TRBV12-3 or TRBV12-4 with TRBJ1-5, with 8 bases that match TRBD1. The CDR3 has 15 residues. V dropped 5 bases and J dropped 5; count of bases not matched to a gene: 8. The CDR3 sequence is CASSPQGAMDQPQHF. CDR3 sequence (DNA): TGTGCCAGCAGTCCTCAGGGGGCTATGGATCAGCCCCAGCATTTT.

Only a few counts were recorded for this clonotype. V is TRBV6-9 and J is TRBJ2-7; tentative D call: TRBD2 (6 bases). Germline V CDR1 and CDR2: MNHGY, SVAAGI. V lost 3 bases and J 6 bases, leaving 18 bases between the germline ends. This CDR3 is 15 amino acids long. The CDR3 nucleotides read TGTGCCAGCAGTTACTTCGGGGGAAGTCTCGGCGAGCAGTACTTC. It codes for CASSYFGGSLGEQYF.

This clonotype was counted ten times or more. The gene calls are TRBV5-1 and TRBJ1-1; D remains ambiguous. The germline V gene has CDR1 SGHRS and CDR2 YFSETQ. This CDR3 spans 13 amino acids. V was shortened by 0 bases and J by 6 bases, with 9 bases between the two germline ends. DNA for the CDR3: TGCGCCAGCAGCTTGGACAGAGCATCTGAAGCTTTCTTT. It codes for CASSLDRASEAFF.

Here the CDR3 reads CASRLRVSETQYF. In DNA, the CDR3 is TGTGCCAGCAGGCTAAGGGTCTCGGAGACCCAGTACTTC. The V and J genes are TRBV28 and TRBJ2-5; unclear D gene. Trimming left V 6 bases short and J 5 bases short, with 13 bases between. This CDR3 region has 13 residues. CDR1 and CDR2 from the germline V gene are MDHEN and SYDVKM.

This clonotype has a handful of counts. The rearrangement links TRBV15 to TRBJ1-2, with D perhaps TRBD1 (6 bases). The V end lost 0 bases, the J end lost 7 bases, and 15 bases lay between the germline ends. From germline, CDR1 is LNHNV and CDR2 YYDKDF (reference sequence). This CDR3 has 15 residues. DNA of the CDR3: TGTGCCACCAGCAGAGAGTTGACAGGCGGTAGTGGCTACACCTTC. Residues: CATSRELTGGSGYTF.

Many counts were recorded for this clonotype. The chain recombines TRBV3-1 with TRBJ2-3, with 14 bases lining up with TRBD2. CDR1 is LGHDT, CDR2 YNNKEL, per germline (reference sequence). The CDR3 totals 18 residues. Trimming cost V 2 bases and J 1 base; bases outside gene matches: 5. Here the CDR3 reads CASSQTPGLAGGTDTQYF. The CDR3 DNA follows: TGTGCCAGCAGCCAAACTCCGGGACTAGCGGGGGGCACAGATACGCAGTATTTT.

This clonotype appeared a few times. The chain recombines TRBV4-1 with TRBJ2-3; possible D gene TRBD2, 5 bases. V dropped 6 bases and J dropped 2 bases, with 18 bases sitting between them. The CDR3 contains 16 residues. In germline, CDR1 is MGHRA, CDR2 YSYEKL. This chain's CDR3 is CASSPRRGLNTDTQYF. The CDR3 nucleotides read TGCGCCAGCAGTCCCCGCCGAGGACTCAACACAGATACGCAGTATTTT.

The J gene is TRBJ1-1, the V gene TRBV28; TRBD1 matches at 8 bases. V gave up 5 bases and J gave up 6 bases; unmatched junction bases: 11. This CDR3 region has 15 residues. CDR1 and CDR2 from the germline V gene are MDHEN and SYDVKM. The CDR3 is CASSPPAGGISEAFF. CDR3 DNA sequence: TGTGCCAGCAGTCCCCCGGCAGGGGGCATATCTGAAGCTTTCTTT.

The chain uses TRBV5-6 and TRBJ1-4; tentative D call: TRBD1 (6 bases). The length of the CDR3 is 14 residues. From germline, CDR1 is SGHDT and CDR2 YYEEEE. Trimming took off 2 bases at V and 5 bases at J, with 10 bases between the two ends. The CDR3 DNA reads as TGTGCCAGCAGCTTCGGACAGCTGAATGAAAAACTGTTTTTT. It translates to CASSFGQLNEKLFF.

This clonotype was counted between two and nine times. The V call is TRBV15, the J call TRBJ2-1; TRBD1 matches 9 bases. The V gene end was trimmed by 3 bases and the J gene end by 7 bases; junction bases not matched to a gene: 7. The CDR3 length is 15 residues. Germline V gene lookup returns CDR1 LNHNV and CDR2 YYDKDF (reference sequence). Here the CDR3 DNA reads TGTGCCACCAGCAGCCGACCGGGACAGGGAAATGAGCAGTTCTTC. Protein: CATSSRPGQGNEQFF.

This clonotype has ten or more counts. The rearrangement links TRBV20-1 to TRBJ2-1; 7 nucleotides agree with TRBD2. The V gene end was trimmed by 6 bases and the J gene end by 6 bases; junction bases not matched to a gene: 11. The CDR3 loop spans 14 amino acids. Per the germline V gene, CDR1 is DFQATT and CDR2 is SNEGSKA (reference sequence). This chain's CDR3 is CSAVRDYSFNEQFF. As DNA, the CDR3 is TGCAGTGCCGTCCGGGACTACTCTTTCAATGAGCAGTTCTTC.

This clonotype was found a few times. Being one base from a much bigger clone, this may be a read error. The V gene is TRBV18, the J gene TRBJ1-5; 12 bases are shared with TRBD1. J lost 6 bases, V lost 4 bases, and 7 bases had no gene match. CDR3 length: 16 residues. The germline V gene has CDR1 KGHSH and CDR2 LQKENI. The CDR3 here is CASSRCGDRGPQPQHF. The CDR3 DNA is TGTGCCAGCTCACGTTGTGGGGACAGGGGGCCTCAGCCCCAGCATTTT.

This clonotype showed up just a few times. The gene calls are TRBV9 and TRBJ1-1; TRBD1 aligns across 9 bases. This CDR3 region has 16 residues. The V gene's germline CDR1 is SGDLS and CDR2 YYNGEE. V dropped 0 bases and J dropped 1; count of bases not matched to a gene: 4. The CDR3 loop reads CASSVGTGGSNTEAFF. The CDR3 DNA reads as TGTGCCAGCAGCGTAGGAACAGGGGGCTCGAACACTGAAGCTTTCTTT.

This clonotype was detected once. The chain uses TRBV12-3 or TRBV12-4 and TRBJ2-1; 7 bases match TRBD2. The length of the CDR3 is 15 residues. The J segment lost 9 bases and the V segment lost 5 bases, leaving 13 bases of the junction unmatched. This chain's CDR3 is CASSPGGWGLSEQFF. CDR3 coding DNA: TGTGCCAGCAGTCCCGGGGGGTGGGGCTTGAGTGAGCAGTTCTTC.